Here is one TCR beta chain with its context. This clonotype was found a few times. Its cognate antigen has yet to be identified. Per-base qualities were not stored, and no clone one base away is much larger. This record belongs to a study of identical twins listed by TCRdb under 2016. In the study overall: To test whether fetal clonotypes persist, the study used deep sequencing on TCR alpha and beta repertoires from monozygotic twins, unrelated adults of various ages, and cord blood. Replicate twin experiments were performed at different times using different library preparation protocols to rule out contamination. On the study overall, not on this receptor specifically: Zero-insertion analyses could be partly confounded by invariant T cells such as MAIT and iNKT, though diverse VJ usage argued against such confounding for most clonotypes. Abundant cord blood beta clonotypes carried fewer insertions; young adult naive repertoires showed a weaker similar trend, while memory repertoires showed none. Out-of-frame TCR alpha sharing in monozygotic twins was systematically underestimated by recombination models, whereas sharing between unrelated individuals was in agreement with the recombination models. Out-of-frame TCR alpha sequences shared between twins showed an excess of low generation-probability sequences compared with coincidental sharing between unrelated individuals. A weaker excess of twin sharing was found in beta out-of-frame sequences because the signal-to-noise ratio was lowered by fewer shared sequences. Because the same donors could not be followed over many years, the conclusions depended on cross-sectional statistical analysis.

The library was prepared using 5' RACE. Instrument used: Illumina HiSeq 2000. Template switching introduced a universal primer binding site; the final cDNA contained a unique molecular identifier, enabling accurate counting of TCR cDNA molecules. First-strand cDNA for TCR alpha and beta chains was synthesized from specific primers in the conserved constant-segment region. Each cDNA library was double barcoded, with a SMART-Mk sample barcode plus Illumina barcodes, to control for contamination. TruSeq adapter sequences, together with Illumina sample barcodes, were added in two successive PCR steps. TCR alpha and beta cDNA libraries were sequenced on the Illumina HiSeq platform with custom primers. The original pipeline was this. Raw reads were processed with MiGEC to extract unique molecular identifiers, and MiXCR was used to determine CDR3 positions. Recombination models were inferred per individual with the repgenHMM and IGoR tools using an EM algorithm. Shared clonotypes were analyzed with the tcR package in R, and sharing was normalized by the product of cloneset sizes. Out-of-frame nonproductive sequences were analyzed to study raw recombination free of thymic and clonal selection effects. The raw public data were reprocessed by TCRdb itself: fastp quality trimming at Q25, MiXCR clonotype calling, in-frame beta chains only. CDR3 protein sequences are deduplicated, and each keeps its most common genes and DNA. V and J calls and clone size were set by TCRdb, not the authors. In this sample the table shows some 1,600,000 distinct CDR3 sequences, more than 30% of which occur a single time. The ten largest make up about 0.25% of the sample.

Every donor in the study was a healthy Caucasian. Per the germline V gene (reference sequence), MNHNY is the CDR1 and SVGAGI is the CDR2. Its CDR3 holds 14 amino acids, cysteine through phenylalanine. Only CDR3 DNA remains: 42 bases, in frame from the first base. Ends trimmed: V by 6 bases, J by 7 bases; bases unmatched to a gene: 10. Sequenced input: cord blood. The sequence was collected from a newborn girl in good health. The V and J segments used are TRBV6-6 and TRBJ1-2, with TRBD1 matching 8 junction bases. The CDR3 sequence is CASRLGQGRAGYTF. The nucleotide sequence reads as follows: TGTGCCAGCAGACTCGGACAGGGAAGGGCTGGCTACACCTTC.